This TCR beta chain was found in a study of T-cell memory formation after mild COVID-19. Study results and caveats: CM and EM subsets held most contracting CD4+ clones; EMRA held CD8+ ones.

MiXCR, run by TCRdb on the 5' RACE reads, gives a single entry per CDR3 protein. The sample shows about 140,000 distinct CDR3 sequences, around 27% of them seen only once. With V trimmed by 2 bases and J by 5 bases, 5 bases remained unmatched. This CDR3 contains 15 residues. The V gene's germline CDR1 is MNHEY and CDR2 SVGEGT. With regard to this clonotype: Its antigen is not identified.

This rearrangement joins TRBV6-2 or TRBV6-3 to TRBJ2-7; 11 positions agree with TRBD1. This receptor was identified in an adult woman who had mild COVID-19 (a few samples of this study predate the infection). Cell type and time point are not known. Sequencing was performed on PBMCs or a T cell subset sorted from them (not recorded which). The CDR3 is CASSYVGQGANEQYF. The CDR3 DNA reads TGTGCCAGCAGTTACGTAGGACAGGGGGCAAACGAGCAGTACTTC.